These 30 T cell receptor beta chains were sequenced from one sample in a study of response to subunit inactivated influenza vaccine (dated by TCRdb to 2016 to 2019). Library construction relied on RT-PCR. Sequenced using an Illumina HiSeq 2500. TCRdb redid the processing of the public reads, applying fastp at Q25 and MiXCR, and retained in-frame beta chains. Rows matching on CDR3 protein sequence are summarized as one entry with the most common DNA and genes. This sample comprises about 650,000 distinct CDR3 sequences, 14% of them detected only once. The ten largest clones represent less than 9% of the sample. Specimen: PBMCs from blood, collected 14 days before vaccination. The receptors originated from a man aged 50 to 59 who received an inactivated influenza vaccine. Donor details come from another sample of the same person, matched by shared clones.

A few counts support this clonotype. The chain carries TRBV12-3 or TRBV12-4 and TRBJ2-7; D not certain. The V gene lost 7 bases and the J gene lost 7 bases, with 11 bases spanning the gap. This CDR3 region has 11 residues. CDR3 amino acids: CASTSMGEQYF. The CDR3 DNA reads as TGTGCCAGCACCAGTATGGGTGAGCAGTACTTC.

This clonotype was observed many times. The J gene is TRBJ2-1, the V gene TRBV27, with D tentatively TRBD1 (6 bases). Trimming cost V 3 bases and J 9 bases, with 9 bases left between them. The CDR3 is made up of 12 amino acids. Per the germline V gene, CDR1 is MNHEY and CDR2 is SMNVEV (reference sequence). CDR3 DNA: TGTGCCAGCAGTTTCACCAGGGGTGAGCAGTTCTTC. It codes for CASSFTRGEQFF.

The CDR3 here is CASSPAGGAYNEQFF. Here the CDR3 DNA reads TGTGCCAGCAGTCCAGCGGGGGGCGCCTACAATGAGCAGTTCTTC. The rearrangement links TRBV6-1 to TRBJ2-1; 9 bases map to TRBD2. Germline-derived CDR1 and CDR2 are MNHNS and SASEGT. J lost 2 bases, V lost 5 bases, and 4 bases had no gene match. The CDR3 extends over 15 amino acids.

V usage is TRBV15 and J usage is TRBJ1-4; D not certain. The CDR3 consists of 16 residues. The V and J ends lost 0 bases and 2 bases respectively, with 10 bases between them. Germline assignment: CDR1 LNHNV and CDR2 YYDKDF (reference sequence). DNA for the CDR3: TGTGCCACCAGCAGAGATCCTTCGGGGACTAATGAAAAACTGTTTTTT. Protein: CATSRDPSGTNEKLFF.

This clonotype has a handful of counts. V and J are TRBV7-9 and TRBJ1-2, with 9 bases identical to TRBD1. The CDR3 covers 15 residues. Germline trimming cut 5 bases from V and 9 bases from J; bases unmatched to any gene: 13. Germline-derived CDR1 and CDR2 are SEHNR and FQNEAQ (reference sequence). The CDR3 DNA sequence: TGTGCCAGCAGCATCTACCGGGACAGGGAGCCCCGCTACACCTTC. Translated: CASSIYRDREPRYTF. The full variable domain, with the rest looked up from reference TRBV7-9 and TRBJ1-2, is DTGVSQNPRHKITKRGQNVTFRCDPISEHNRLYWYRQTLGQGPEFLTYFQNEAQLEKSRLLSDRFSAERPKGSFSTLEIQRTEQGDSAMYLCASSIYRDREPRYTFGSGTRLTVV.

This clonotype has a handful of counts. The gene calls are TRBV12-3 or TRBV12-4 and TRBJ1-3; unclear D gene. The CDR3 loop spans 15 amino acids. V was cut by 7 bases and J by 3 bases, with 16 bases left in between. CDR3 bases: TGTGCCAGCATCCTCGGAGGATCTCTTGGAAACACCATATATTTT. This codes for CASILGGSLGNTIYF.

This sequence joins TRBV6-1 and TRBJ1-1, with unresolved D. The CDR3 is 14 amino acids. CDR1 and CDR2 (germline): MNHNS, SASEGT. V lost 4 bases to trimming and J lost 5 bases, with 14 bases between them. The CDR3 loop reads CASSADGGRTEAFF. CDR3 nucleotides: TGTGCCAGCAGTGCGGACGGCGGCAGAACTGAAGCTTTCTTT.

V and J are TRBV4-2 and TRBJ1-1; unclear D gene. The CDR3 is 16 amino acids. Germline lookup yields CDR1 LGHNA and CDR2 YNFKEQ. V dropped 0 bases and J dropped 1 base, with 12 bases sitting between them. The CDR3 spells CASSQDPTRRNTEAFF. The CDR3 nucleotides read TGTGCCAGCAGCCAAGATCCTACCCGCAGGAACACTGAAGCTTTCTTT.

This clonotype was found a few times. V is TRBV7-3 and J is TRBJ2-2; 10 bases agree with TRBD2. CDR3 length: 15 amino acids. The trim removed 2 bases at V and 6 bases at J, leaving 3 bases unmatched. In germline, CDR1 is SGHTA, CDR2 FQGTGA. CDR3 nucleotides: TGTGCCAGCAGCTTATCTAGCGGGAGTTCCGGGGAGCTGTTTTTT. It specifies CASSLSSGSSGELFF.

The table lists this clonotype with a few counts. V usage is TRBV27 and J usage is TRBJ2-1; 7 bases agree with TRBD1. CDR1 is MNHEY, CDR2 SMNVEV, per germline (reference sequence). CDR3 length: 14 residues. V shed 5 bases, J shed 14 bases, and the junction held 15 bases outside the gene matches. The CDR3 nucleotides read TGTGCCAGCAGTCCCCTACAGGGGAGAGGATCGGAGTTCTTC. Protein product: CASSPLQGRGSEFF.

This clonotype was seen only a few times. This sequence joins TRBV4-3 and TRBJ2-7; the D gene is possibly TRBD1 (6 bases). Trimming stripped 1 base from V and 5 bases from J, with 12 bases between. In germline, CDR1 is LGHNA, CDR2 YSLEER. The CDR3 runs to 14 residues. Here the CDR3 reads CASSQGGLYDEQYF. The CDR3 DNA follows: TGCGCCAGCAGCCAAGGGGGGCTGTACGACGAGCAGTACTTC.

This clonotype was seen a few times. This chain joins TRBV6-2 or TRBV6-3 and TRBJ1-5, with D perhaps TRBD1 (6 bases). The CDR3 has 15 residues. Deletions cut 4 bases from V and 7 bases from J, with 17 bases between. The V gene's germline CDR1 is MNHEY and CDR2 SVGEGT. The DNA for the CDR3 is TGTGCCAGCAGTTCCCATTGGCAGGGGCCCCAGCCCCAGCATTTT. It specifies CASSSHWQGPQPQHF.

In this sample, this clonotype turned up a few times. This chain connects TRBV6-2 or TRBV6-3 to TRBJ2-1; TRBD2 matches at 7 bases. Germline lookup yields CDR1 MNHEY and CDR2 SVGEGT. This CDR3 is 15 amino acids long. V gave up 4 bases and J gave up 3 bases; unmatched junction bases: 6. The CDR3 coding sequence is TGTGCCAGCAGTTTCGGGGGAGGGCTCTACAATGAGCAGTTCTTC. It is translated as CASSFGGGLYNEQFF.

The chain carries TRBV6-2 or TRBV6-3 and TRBJ2-7, with 7 bases aligning to TRBD1. Per germline, CDR1 MNHEY and CDR2 SVGEGT. J gave up 4 bases and V 1 base, and 4 bases lay outside the gene matches. The CDR3 length is 14 residues. The CDR3, as DNA: TGTGCCAGCAGTTACTACGCAGGGGGTTACGAGCAGTACTTC. As protein: CASSYYAGGYEQYF.

V gene TRBV7-2 combines with J gene TRBJ1-1; D remains unclear. The CDR3 extends over 14 amino acids. V was pared by 5 bases and J by 3 bases, with 13 bases between. From germline, CDR1 is SGHTA and CDR2 FQGNSA. DNA of the CDR3: TGTGCCAGCAGCGCGAGACTTACGGACACTGAAGCTTTCTTT. Protein: CASSARLTDTEAFF.

This rearrangement joins TRBV5-1 to TRBJ2-2, with 7 bases matching TRBD1. V lost 4 bases to trimming and J lost 2 bases; unmatched junction nucleotides: 11. The CDR3 sequence is 17 residues long. CDR1 and CDR2 from the germline V gene are SGHRS and YFSETQ. CDR3 in DNA: TGCGCCAGCAGCCTAACCCCCGGGACAGCTAACACCGGGGAGCTGTTTTTT. The encoded protein is CASSLTPGTANTGELFF.

At least ten counts were recorded for this clonotype. The rearrangement links TRBV29-1 to TRBJ2-6, with D possibly being TRBD1 or TRBD2 (5 bases each). Germline CDR1 and CDR2: SQVTM and ANQGSEA. The length of the CDR3 is 16 residues. Trimming took 1 base from V and 2 from J, leaving 12 bases between them. This chain's CDR3 is CSVEVGTSTGANVLTF. DNA for the CDR3: TGCAGCGTTGAAGTTGGGACCTCAACTGGGGCCAACGTCCTGACTTTC.

The genes are TRBV2 and TRBJ2-3, with TRBD2 matching 9 bases. Germline lookup yields CDR1 SNHLY and CDR2 FYNNEI. J lost 2 bases, V lost 6 bases, and 15 bases had no gene match. The CDR3 loop spans 18 amino acids. CDR3 in DNA: TGTGCCAGCAGACCGGGACTAGCCCTCCTCCAAGCCACAGATACGCAGTATTTT. Protein: CASRPGLALLQATDTQYF.

The J gene is TRBJ1-3, the V gene TRBV11-2; D is perhaps TRBD1 (5 bases). Germline CDR1 reads SGHAT; CDR2 reads FQNNGV. V lost 5 bases, J lost 2 bases, and 22 bases lay in between. The CDR3 length is 18 residues. For the CDR3, the DNA is TGTGCCAGCAGCCCCCCGGCGGCAGGGCTCACTCCTGGAAACACCATATATTTT. Encoded protein: CASSPPAAGLTPGNTIYF.

A few counts support this clonotype. The V call is TRBV12-3 or TRBV12-4, the J call TRBJ1-1; D gene unclear. CDR3 size: 13 residues. The V gene lost 4 bases and the J gene lost 3 bases, with 9 bases spanning the gap. The CDR3 here is CASSSSVDTEAFF. In DNA form, the CDR3 reads TGTGCCAGCAGTTCTAGCGTAGACACTGAAGCTTTCTTT.

The CDR3: CASSPPTGTSGQETQYF. The DNA for the CDR3 is TGTGCCAGCTCACCCCCGACTGGCACTAGCGGCCAAGAGACCCAGTACTTC. V and J are TRBV18 and TRBJ2-5, with 8 bases aligning to TRBD2. Trimming cost V 3 bases and J 1 base; bases outside gene matches: 10. The CDR3 covers 17 residues. Per germline, CDR1 KGHSH and CDR2 LQKENI.

This clonotype appeared a single time. The V and J genes are TRBV4-3 and TRBJ2-7; D gene ambiguous. The CDR3 spans 15 residues. Germline loops: CDR1 LGHNA, CDR2 YSLEER. Trimming pared 0 bases from V and 3 bases from J, leaving 12 bases between. Here the CDR3 DNA reads TGCGCCAGCAGCCAAGACCAGGACGAAGACTACGAGCAGTACTTC. Translation: CASSQDQDEDYEQYF.

This clonotype was detected ten times or more. The chain links TRBV2 to TRBJ2-1; D is unclear. The CDR3 spans 16 residues. The germline V gene has CDR1 SNHLY and CDR2 FYNNEI. V was clipped by 2 bases and J by 0 bases, with 11 bases between them. The DNA of the CDR3 is TGTGCCAGCAGTGAATTGCTGTACAGCTCCTACAATGAGCAGTTCTTC. It translates to CASSELLYSSYNEQFF.

The chain employs TRBV18 and TRBJ2-5; TRBD2 might be the D (5 bases). The V gene lost 3 bases and the J gene lost 2 bases, with 16 bases spanning the gap. This CDR3 is 16 amino acids long. Germline CDR1 KGHSH, CDR2 LQKENI. CDR3 nucleotides: TGTGCCAGCTCACCTTCTCCCCACAGACTACAAGAGACCCAGTACTTC. It encodes CASSPSPHRLQETQYF.

A few counts support this clonotype. This chain connects TRBV12-3 or TRBV12-4 to TRBJ2-5; weak D call: TRBD1 (6 bases). V was cut by 2 bases and J by 5 bases, with 12 bases left in between. There are 14 residues in the CDR3. This CDR3 is CASSLRAGEETQYF. CDR3 in DNA: TGTGCCAGCAGTTTAAGAGCAGGGGAGGAGACCCAGTACTTC.

This sequence joins TRBV28 and TRBJ2-2, with D unresolved. The V end was cut by 10 bases, the J end by 2 bases, with 11 bases between. Per germline, CDR1 MDHEN and CDR2 SYDVKM. CDR3 length: 13 residues. The CDR3 spells CATWIGNTGELFF. In nucleotides, the CDR3 is TGTGCCACCTGGATAGGTAACACCGGGGAGCTGTTTTTT.

There are a few counts of this clonotype. The chain recombines TRBV20-1 with TRBJ2-3, with 10 nucleotides matching TRBD2. This CDR3 is 17 amino acids long. Germline assignment: CDR1 DFQATT and CDR2 SNEGSKA (reference sequence). The V segment lost 0 bases and the J segment 3 bases; nucleotides outside the gene matches: 9. The DNA for the CDR3 is TGCAGTGCTAGAGATCCTCTAGCGGGAGTGACTACAGATACGCAGTATTTT. Encoded protein: CSARDPLAGVTTDTQYF.

The chain links TRBV20-1 to TRBJ1-3; tentatively, D is TRBD1 (5 bases). Trimming removed 8 bases at V and 4 bases at J, with 18 bases between. CDR3 length: 14 residues. Germline assignment: CDR1 DFQATT and CDR2 SNEGSKA (reference sequence). CDR3 region: CSTIDEGPGNTIYF. In nucleotides, the CDR3 is TGCAGTACCATTGATGAGGGGCCCGGAAACACCATATATTTT.

This chain connects TRBV12-3 or TRBV12-4 to TRBJ1-3, with no clear D. The ends were cut back, 6 bases at V and 0 bases at J, with 9 bases in the middle. CDR3 size: 14 residues. This chain's CDR3 is CASRRRLSGNTIYF. The DNA for the CDR3 is TGTGCCAGCAGGCGGCGGCTCTCTGGAAACACCATATATTTT.

This clonotype came up a few times. The chain employs TRBV3-1 and TRBJ1-2, with D maybe TRBD1 (5 bases). The V and J ends lost 4 bases and 8 bases respectively, with 23 bases between them. CDR1 is LGHDT, CDR2 YNNKEL, per germline (reference sequence). The CDR3 is 16 amino acids. CDR3 residues: CASSLRTGAMERGYTF. The CDR3 DNA follows: TGTGCCAGCAGCCTCCGCACCGGGGCCATGGAGAGGGGCTACACCTTC.